The entry below gives a single T cell receptor beta chain sequence along with its context. Only in-frame clones appear in the TCRdb table, and some are missing; sequencing was by immunoSEQ multiplex PCR. The sample consists of approximately 250,000 clones, 85% to 90% of them appearing once. Per the germline V gene, CDR1 is MDHEN and CDR2 is SYDVKM. V was cut by 3 bases and J by 2 bases, with 14 bases left in between. The CDR3 totals 16 residues. These data come from a study of blood T cell repertoires in COVID-19. The clonotype was recovered from a woman in her sixties or seventies in a cohort exposed to, infected with or recovered from COVID-19 (not recorded which). The specimen sequenced was PBMCs or T cells enriched from blood (not recorded which). V is TRBV28 and J is TRBJ2-1; D is possibly TRBD2 (5 bases). CDR3 nucleotides: TGTGCCAGCAGTTTGGTCGGAGGTTTACCCTACAATGAGCAGTTCTTC. It encodes CASSLVGGLPYNEQFF.